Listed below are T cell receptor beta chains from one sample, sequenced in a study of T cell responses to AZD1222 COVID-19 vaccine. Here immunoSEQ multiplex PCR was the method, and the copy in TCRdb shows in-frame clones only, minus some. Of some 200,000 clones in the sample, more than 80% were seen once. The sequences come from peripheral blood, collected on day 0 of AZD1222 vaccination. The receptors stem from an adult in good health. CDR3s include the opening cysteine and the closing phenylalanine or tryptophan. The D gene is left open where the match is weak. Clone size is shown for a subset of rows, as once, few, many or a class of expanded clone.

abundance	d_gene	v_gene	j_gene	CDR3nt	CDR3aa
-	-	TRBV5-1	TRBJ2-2	TGCGCCAGCAGCTTGGGACTAAACACCGGGGAGCTGTTTTTT	CASSLGLNTGELFF
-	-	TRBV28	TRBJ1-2	TGTGCCAGCAGTTTGTGGACTAACTATGGCTACACCTTC	CASSLWTNYGYTF
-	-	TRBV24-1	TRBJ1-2	TGTGCCACCAGTGGAACACCAAGCCACTACAACTATGGCTACACCTTC	CATSGTPSHYNYGYTF
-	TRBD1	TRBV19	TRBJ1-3	TGTGCCAGCACTTCAGGGGGCGCTGGAAACACCATATATTTT	CASTSGGAGNTIYF
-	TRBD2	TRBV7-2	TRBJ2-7	TGTGCCAGCAGCTTTGGGACTAACACCTACGAGCAGTACTTC	CASSFGTNTYEQYF
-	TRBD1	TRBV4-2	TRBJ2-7	TGTGCCAGCAGCCAAGATGAGAACAGGGGTAACTACGAGCAGTACTTC	CASSQDENRGNYEQYF
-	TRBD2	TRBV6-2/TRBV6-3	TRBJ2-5	TGTGCCAGCAGTTATGATCCTGGACTAGAACAAGCAGAGACCCAGTACTTC	CASSYDPGLEQAETQYF
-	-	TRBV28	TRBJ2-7	TGTGCCAGCAGTTTCGTGTCAGGCGTTTCCTACGAGCAGTACTTC	CASSFVSGVSYEQYF
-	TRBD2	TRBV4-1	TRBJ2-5	TGCGCCAGCAGCCCGAGTAATCGATACGGCGGACTAGCGGGGTACCAAGAGACCCAGTACTTC	CASSPSNRYGGLAGYQETQYF
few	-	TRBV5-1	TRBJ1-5	TGCGCCAGCAGCTTGGACGGGGAGGACAATCAGCCCCAGCATTTT	CASSLDGEDNQPQHF
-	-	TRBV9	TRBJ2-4	TGTGCCAGCCCCGACGGGGCGTTGGCCAAAAACATTCAGTACTTC	CASPDGALAKNIQYF
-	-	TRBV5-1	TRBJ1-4	TGCGCCAGCAGCACGGACTCCACTAATGAAAAACTGTTTTTT	CASSTDSTNEKLFF
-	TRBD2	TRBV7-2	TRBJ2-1	TGTGCCAGCAGCTTGACTAGCGGGAAATACAATGAGCAGTTCTTC	CASSLTSGKYNEQFF
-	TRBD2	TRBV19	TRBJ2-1	TGTGCCAGTAGAATGGGGGGAGGGCTGACCTACAATGAGCAGTTCTTC	CASRMGGGLTYNEQFF
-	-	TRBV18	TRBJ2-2	TGTGCCAGCTCACAACAGACCGCCTCGAACACCGGGGAGCTGTTTTTT	CASSQQTASNTGELFF
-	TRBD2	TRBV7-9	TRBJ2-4	TGTGCCAGCAGCCCCTTTGGGCGGGGGGGGAGTAACATTCAGTACTTC	CASSPFGRGGSNIQYF
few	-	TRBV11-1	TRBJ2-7	TGTGCCAGCAGCTTAAATAACGGGGCCACCTACGAGCAGTACTTC	CASSLNNGATYEQYF
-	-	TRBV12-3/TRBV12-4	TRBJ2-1	TGTGCCAGCAGCTCCACAGGTGGGAAGCAGTTCTTC	CASSSTGGKQFF
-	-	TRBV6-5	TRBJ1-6	TGTGCCAGCAGTTACAGTACTAATTCACCCCTCCACTTT	CASSYSTNSPLHF
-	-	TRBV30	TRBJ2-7	TGTGCCTGGAGTTCCGGGACTCACTACGAGCAGTACTTC	CAWSSGTHYEQYF
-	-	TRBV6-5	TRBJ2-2	TGTGCCAGCAGTCGGGCCACCAACACCGGGGAGCTGTTTTTT	CASSRATNTGELFF
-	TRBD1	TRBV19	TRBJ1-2	TGTGCCAGTAGTGCGGACAGGGGTTCATATGGCTACACCTTC	CASSADRGSYGYTF
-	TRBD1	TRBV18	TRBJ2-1	TGTGCCAGCTCACCAAATCAACGGACAGGGGACAATGAGCAGTTCTTC	CASSPNQRTGDNEQFF
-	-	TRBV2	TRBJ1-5	TGTGCCAGCAGTGAAGCGGCAGATTATCAGCCCCAGCATTTT	CASSEAADYQPQHF
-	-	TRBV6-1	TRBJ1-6	TGTGCCAGCAGTGGCAACCGAAGGGCCCCTTTACTCCCCCTCCACTTT	CASSGNRRAPLLPLHF
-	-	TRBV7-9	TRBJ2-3	TGTGCCAGCAGCCGCCGGGACACTAGCACAGATACGCAGTATTTT	CASSRRDTSTDTQYF
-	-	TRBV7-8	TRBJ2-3	TGTGCCAGCAGCCCGATGGGCACAGATACGCAGTATTTT	CASSPMGTDTQYF
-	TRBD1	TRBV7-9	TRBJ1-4	TGTGCCAGCAGCTACGGGACAGAGAATGAAAAACTGTTTTTT	CASSYGTENEKLFF
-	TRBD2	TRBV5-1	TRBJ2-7	TGCGCCAGCAGCTTGATGGCTAGCGGTTACGAGCAGTACTTC	CASSLMASGYEQYF
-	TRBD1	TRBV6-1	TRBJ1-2	TGTGCCAGCAGCCTTTCCACAGGGGGCGATGGCTACACCTTC	CASSLSTGGDGYTF
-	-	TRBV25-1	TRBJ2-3	TGTGCCAGCGGGACCACAGATACGCAGTATTTT	CASGTTDTQYF
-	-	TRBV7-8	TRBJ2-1	TGTGCCAGCAGCTTAGGGGGCGGGGGCGCCTCCTACAATGAGCAGTTCTTC	CASSLGGGGASYNEQFF
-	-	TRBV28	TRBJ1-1	TGTGCCAGCAGTTTGGGCCTAGGTAGTGAAGCTTTCTTT	CASSLGLGSEAFF
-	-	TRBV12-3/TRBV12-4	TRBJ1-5	TGTGCCAGCAGGAAAGGAGGCAATCAGCCCCAGCATTTT	CASRKGGNQPQHF
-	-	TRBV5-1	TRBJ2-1	TGCGCCAGCAGCACCGGGACACTAAGCTCCTACAATGAGCAGTTCTTC	CASSTGTLSSYNEQFF
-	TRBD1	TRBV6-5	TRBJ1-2	TGTGCCAGCAGTTCGACAGGGAATAATGGATATGGCTACACCTTC	CASSSTGNNGYGYTF
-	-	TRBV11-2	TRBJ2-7	TGTGCCAGCAGCTTACGCCCAAGGGACGGTGAGCCTACGAAGCAGTACTTC	CASSLRPRDGEPTKQYF
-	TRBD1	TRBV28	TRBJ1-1	TGTGCCAGCAGTTTACCAGGGGGCGCAACGACTGAAGCTTTCTTT	CASSLPGGATTEAFF
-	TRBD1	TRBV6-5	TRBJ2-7	TGTGCCAGCAGTCGACAGGGGGACCTCTACGAGCAGTACTTC	CASSRQGDLYEQYF
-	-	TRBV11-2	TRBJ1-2	TGTGCCAGCAGCGGCGGGGGGCCGGGCTATGGCTACACCTTC	CASSGGGPGYGYTF
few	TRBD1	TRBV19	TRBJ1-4	TGTGCCAGTAGTCCGAAAACAGGGGTGACTAATGAAAAACTGTTTTTT	CASSPKTGVTNEKLFF
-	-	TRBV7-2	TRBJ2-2	TGTGCCAGCAGCCAGTTTCGTGGGGAGCTGTTTTTT	CASSQFRGELFF
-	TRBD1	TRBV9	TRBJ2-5	TGTGCCAGCAGCGCACCAGGGGGAGAGACCCAGTACTTC	CASSAPGGETQYF
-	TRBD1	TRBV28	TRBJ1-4	TGTGCCAGCAGTTACCCACACAGGGGGGGTAGTGAAAAACTGTTTTTT	CASSYPHRGGSEKLFF
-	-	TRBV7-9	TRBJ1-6	TGTGCCAGCAGCCCAGACAGTAATAATTCACCCCTCCACTTT	CASSPDSNNSPLHF
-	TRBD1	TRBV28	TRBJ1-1	TGTGCCAGCAGTCCCCCTGGACAGGGAAGGAACACTGAAGCTTTCTTT	CASSPPGQGRNTEAFF
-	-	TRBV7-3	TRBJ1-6	TGTGCCAGCAGCCGGACAGATTATAATTCACCCCTCCACTTT	CASSRTDYNSPLHF
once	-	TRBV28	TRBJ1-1	TGTGCCAGCAGTTCCCCCGGGTCGACCCATTTT	CASSSPGSTHF
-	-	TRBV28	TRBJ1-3	TGTGCCAGCGGGATAAACAGGGTTTCCGGAAACACCATATATTTT	CASGINRVSGNTIYF
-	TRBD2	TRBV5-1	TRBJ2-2	TGCGCCAGCAGCTTGAGGGCTAGCGGGGGTTCCGGGGAGCTGTTTTTT	CASSLRASGGSGELFF